The next 20 T cell receptor beta chains were all read from a single sample in a study of graft-versus-host responses after intestinal transplantation. These TCRs' antigens remain unknown. Measured with immunoSEQ multiplex PCR; TCRdb has only the in-frame clones, and not every one. The sample yields some 120,000 clones, 90% seen once. The sequences come from unstimulated CD4+ T cells sorted from spleen or lymph node cells, collected before intestinal transplant. These receptor sequences come from a human donor who received an intestinal transplant.

Regarding this clone: The junction does not match germline at one end; this may be a read error. The chain links TRBV5-5 to TRBJ2-1, with a weak D call TRBD1 (5 bases). There are 15 residues in the CDR3. Germline V lookup: CDR1 SGHKS, CDR2 YYEKEE (reference sequence). The CDR3 region is CASAPLWGSNNEQFF. CDR3 bases: TGTGCCAGCGCCCCCCTGTGGGGCTCCAACAATGAGCAGTTCTTC.

This chain connects TRBV7-2 to TRBJ2-1; D is possibly TRBD2 (5 bases). CDR1 is SGHTA and CDR2 is FQGNSA in the germline V gene. The CDR3 totals 16 residues. Trimming took off 5 bases at V and 0 bases at J, with 14 bases between the two ends. CDR3 in DNA: TGTGCCAGCAGCCTGACCTCAGCGGCCTCCTACAATGAGCAGTTCTTC. Residues: CASSLTSAASYNEQFF.

The CDR3 loop is CAWRANWGTRLAGYSYEQYF. The DNA for the CDR3 is TGTGCCTGGAGAGCAAACTGGGGGACACGACTAGCGGGGTACTCCTACGAGCAGTACTTC. The rearrangement uses TRBV30 and TRBJ2-7, with 11 bases that match TRBD2. Germline V lookup: CDR1 GTSNPN, CDR2 SVGIG (reference sequence). This CDR3 has 20 amino acids. V lost 3 bases and J lost 0; bases outside the gene matches: 19.

The chain recombines TRBV9 with TRBJ2-3, with TRBD1 identical over 8 bases. The germline CDR1 and CDR2 sequences are SGDLS and YYNGEE. CDR3 length: 15 amino acids. Trimming at V came to 4 bases and at J to 3 bases, leaving 7 bases not matched to a gene. The CDR3 sequence is CASSPRTGRTDTQYF. In DNA, the CDR3 is TGTGCCAGCAGCCCCAGGACAGGGCGAACAGATACGCAGTATTTT.

V and J are TRBV7-2 and TRBJ1-4; the D is unclear. Looked up from germline, CDR1 is SGHTA and CDR2 is FQGNSA. The CDR3 length is 14 residues. Trimming shortened V by 2 bases and J by 3 bases, and 7 bases separated the two germline ends. Here the CDR3 reads CASSLRGSNEKLFF. The DNA of the CDR3 is TGTGCCAGCAGCTTAAGAGGGTCTAATGAAAAACTGTTTTTT.

The rearrangement uses TRBV6-1 and TRBJ1-2; a weak D match, TRBD1 (5 bases). V was trimmed by 3 bases and J by 2 bases, leaving 10 bases between them. This CDR3 contains 14 residues. CDR1 and CDR2 from the germline V gene are MNHNS and SASEGT. CDR3 sequence: CASSEVRVNYGYTF. In DNA form, the CDR3 reads TGTGCCAGCAGTGAGGTCAGGGTGAACTATGGCTACACCTTC.

The chain uses TRBV14 and TRBJ2-3, with D perhaps TRBD2 (7 bases). The CDR3 is 15 residues long. V lost 4 bases, J lost 6 bases, and 17 bases lay in between. Germline-derived CDR1 and CDR2 are SGHDN and FVKESK. The DNA for the CDR3 is TGTGCCAGCAGCCCAGGCGGGGGCCTAGCGGATACGCAGTATTTT. Its translation: CASSPGGGLADTQYF.

The chain employs TRBV6-1 and TRBJ1-4; tentatively, D is TRBD1 (6 bases). This CDR3 is 15 amino acids long. Trimming stripped 8 bases from V and 0 bases from J, with 13 bases between. Germline CDR1 and CDR2: MNHNS and SASEGT. For the CDR3, the DNA is TGTGCCAGCGAGGGGGTAGGAGCAACTAATGAAAAACTGTTTTTT. Amino acid sequence: CASEGVGATNEKLFF.

This clone appeared a few times. The chain joins TRBV29-1 to TRBJ1-4; a weak D match, TRBD1 (5 bases). The CDR3 runs 12 residues. Germline CDR1 is SQVTM and CDR2 is ANQGSEA. Deletions cut 7 bases from V and 5 bases from J, with 11 bases between. The CDR3 DNA follows: TGCAGCGGAAGGGGTTGGAATGAAAAACTGTTTTTT. It specifies CSGRGWNEKLFF.

The chain couples TRBV7-9 to TRBJ1-1; possibly TRBD1 for D (6 bases). The CDR3 sequence is 11 residues long. The V and J ends lost 5 bases and 8 bases respectively, with 9 bases between them. Germline V CDR1 and CDR2: SEHNR, FQNEAQ (reference sequence). CDR3 bases: TGTGCCAGCAGCCTAGGGACAGAAGCTTTCTTT. It is translated as CASSLGTEAFF.

The chain uses TRBV19 and TRBJ1-2; 10 bases are shared with TRBD1. Per the germline V gene, CDR1 is LNHDA and CDR2 is SQIVND (reference sequence). This CDR3 is built from 17 residues. Trimming removed 5 bases from V and 2 bases from J; junction bases left unmatched: 11. The CDR3 coding sequence is TGTGCCAGTAGTGATCCCGGACAGGGGGATTCCAACTATGGCTACACCTTC. Encoded protein: CASSDPGQGDSNYGYTF.

This chain links TRBV14 with TRBJ1-1, with D possibly being TRBD1 (6 bases). The CDR3 consists of 15 residues. Germline assignment: CDR1 SGHDN and CDR2 FVKESK. V was cut by 1 base and J by 0 bases, with 9 bases left in between. The CDR3 loop reads CASSQGGQLNTEAFF. The CDR3 coding sequence is TGTGCCAGCAGCCAAGGAGGACAGTTGAACACTGAAGCTTTCTTT.

This clone is a singleton in its sample. As DNA, the CDR3 is TGTGCCAGCAGTTTCCCCGGGACAGGGGGAAACGAGCAGTACTTC. Protein sequence: CASSFPGTGGNEQYF. V gene TRBV6-6 combines with J gene TRBJ2-7, with 11 bases identical to TRBD1. This CDR3 region has 15 residues. Looked up from germline, CDR1 is MNHNY and CDR2 is SVGAGI (reference sequence). V dropped 4 bases and J dropped 5; count of bases not matched to a gene: 7.

V usage is TRBV5-4 and J usage is TRBJ1-2, with D uncertain. This CDR3 comprises 13 residues. CDR1 SGHNT and CDR2 YYREEE come from the germline V gene (reference sequence). Trimming took 4 bases from V and 8 from J, leaving 15 bases between them. CDR3 amino acids: CASSPQEGRGYTF. CDR3 DNA sequence: TGTGCCAGCAGCCCCCAAGAGGGTCGCGGCTACACCTTC.

V and J are TRBV9 and TRBJ2-2, with D perhaps TRBD1 (5 bases). Per the germline V gene, CDR1 is SGDLS and CDR2 is YYNGEE. This CDR3 has 15 amino acids. The ends were cut back, 2 bases at V and 2 bases at J, with 10 bases in the middle. The CDR3 sequence: CASSVTAINTGELFF. The CDR3 coding sequence is TGTGCCAGCAGCGTGACAGCCATCAACACCGGGGAGCTGTTTTTT.

The rearrangement uses TRBV19 and TRBJ1-6; perhaps TRBD1 as D (5 bases). Per germline, CDR1 LNHDA and CDR2 SQIVND (reference sequence). V gave up 6 bases and J gave up 6 bases, with 9 bases separating them. The CDR3 is 13 residues long. The CDR3 sequence: CASRGEGNSPLHF. Written as DNA, the CDR3 is TGTGCCAGTAGGGGGGAGGGTAATTCACCCCTCCACTTT.

This clone came up a few times. The genes are TRBV6-5 and TRBJ1-4; 9 bases are a match to TRBD1. Germline V gene lookup returns CDR1 MNHEY and CDR2 SVGAGI. With V trimmed by 5 bases and J by 4 bases, 5 bases remained unmatched. CDR3 length: 15 amino acids. The CDR3 protein is CASSKQGAGNEKLFF. The CDR3 bases are TGTGCCAGCAGTAAACAGGGGGCCGGTAATGAAAAACTGTTTTTT.

This clone has just one count. This CDR3 reads CASSLFLTGELFF. The DNA for the CDR3 is TGTGCCAGCAGTCTCTTCCTCACCGGGGAGCTGTTTTTT. The gene calls are TRBV6-1 and TRBJ2-2; D is unresolved. The germline V and J ends were trimmed by 5 bases and 4 bases, with 8 bases remaining between them. The CDR3 totals 13 residues. Germline CDR1 and CDR2: MNHNS and SASEGT.

The chain is built from TRBV30 and TRBJ2-7; TRBD2 is a possible D gene (5 bases). Germline V gene data show CDR1 as GTSNPN and CDR2 as SVGIG (reference sequence). This CDR3 is 15 amino acids long. V lost 3 bases and J 2 bases, leaving 17 bases between the germline ends. In DNA, the CDR3 is TGTGCCTGGAGCGCAAAAGGACTTTTCGCCTACGAGCAGTACTTC. It specifies CAWSAKGLFAYEQYF.

J is TRBJ1-2 and V is TRBV12-2; the D call of TRBD1 is as the table states it, not checked on the DNA. TRBV12-2 counts as a pseudogene. This CDR3 is 12 amino acids long. The CDR3 protein is CASRAGWYGYTF. Here the CDR3 DNA reads TGTGCAAGTCGCGCAGGGTGGTATGGCTACACCTTC.